A single TCR beta chain is shown here with its context. The target antigen is unknown. CDR3 length: 11 amino acids. CDR1 MDHEN and CDR2 SYDVKM come from the germline V gene. V gave up 5 bases and J gave up 13 bases; unmatched junction bases: 6. This specimen comes from a study of T cell responses to AZD1222 COVID-19 vaccine. Overall study results and limits: The sample set comprised mostly white British donors with more females, and clonal diversity was possibly underestimated. Sampling captured repertoires only after the peak T cell response. There were vaccine-associated CD4 TCRs across spike, dominant at 160-218 and 743-854.

Profiling relied on immunoSEQ multiplex PCR, and the TCRdb table lists in-frame clones only, not all of them. The sample has 50,000 to 70,000 clones; approximately 86% are singletons. Second doses were pooled across both intervals (about 4 or about 12 weeks). The genes are TRBV28 and TRBJ1-1; 8 nucleotides match TRBD1. The clonotype comes from an adult who received the AZD1222 COVID-19 vaccine. This specimen consisted of peripheral blood, obtained 28 days after the second AZD1222 dose. In DNA, the CDR3 is TGTGCCAGCAGTCTGGGACAGGAACTTTTCTTT. Encoded protein: CASSLGQELFF.